The 29 T cell receptor beta chains listed next were all sequenced from one sample in a study of PD-1 blockade in classical Hodgkin lymphoma. Each patient relapsed following autologous stem cell transplantation, and prior brentuximab vedotin exposure differed. Purification of CD4+ T cells from thawed PBMCs was performed via magnetic negative selection. Clones were sequenced by immunoSEQ multiplex PCR, and TCRdb holds only the in-frame ones, with some missing. The sample lists about 12,000 clones; roughly three quarters were seen once. This sample comprised CD4+ T cells from blood, obtained at baseline. Receptors originate from a human donor with classical Hodgkin lymphoma.

The chain uses TRBV29-1 and TRBJ2-7; possible D gene TRBD2, 5 bases. This CDR3 is built from 14 residues. The V gene lost 5 bases and the J gene lost 2 bases, with 16 bases spanning the gap. Germline V gives CDR1 SQVTM, CDR2 ANQGSEA. The CDR3 here is CSVSGGGYTYEQYF. CDR3 sequence (DNA): TGCAGCGTTTCGGGTGGCGGGTACACCTACGAGCAGTACTTC.

V usage is TRBV5-4 and J usage is TRBJ2-1, with 10 bases aligning to TRBD1. The trim removed 4 bases at V and 4 bases at J, leaving 5 bases unmatched. Germline V gives CDR1 SGHNT, CDR2 YYREEE (reference sequence). The CDR3 is made up of 15 amino acids. The CDR3 region is CASSVDRGVYNEQFF. DNA for the CDR3: TGTGCCAGCAGCGTGGACAGGGGGGTTTACAATGAGCAGTTCTTC.

This clone was seen a handful of times. DNA of the CDR3: TGCGCCAGCAGCCAGGGTACCCGAAGGAACACCGGGGAGCTGTTTTTT. It encodes CASSQGTRRNTGELFF. The chain uses TRBV4-3 and TRBJ2-2; unclear D gene. V lost 3 bases and J lost 1, with 12 bases in between. The CDR3 loop spans 16 amino acids. From germline, CDR1 is LGHNA and CDR2 YSLEER.

The genes are TRBV6-6 and TRBJ2-7; 7 bases fit TRBD1. The germline gives CDR1 MNHNY, CDR2 SVGAGI (reference sequence). The CDR3 extends over 13 amino acids. J was trimmed by 4 bases and V by 2 bases; bases with no gene match: 2. The CDR3 is CASSYVRGYEQYF. The DNA for the CDR3 is TGTGCCAGCAGTTACGTCAGGGGGTACGAGCAGTACTTC.

This chain joins TRBV6-6 and TRBJ2-7; 8 bases fit TRBD1. This CDR3 comprises 12 residues. Germline lookup yields CDR1 MNHNY and CDR2 SVGAGI (reference sequence). The CDR3 reads CTSTGDSYEQYF. CDR3 coding DNA: TGTACGTCGACAGGGGACTCCTACGAGCAGTACTTC.

This clone appeared a few times. Other DNA sequences within the sample encode an identical CDR3. The V and J genes are TRBV7-2 and TRBJ1-5, with D unclear. The V gene lost 4 bases and the J gene lost 0 bases, with 4 bases spanning the gap. Germline CDR1 reads SGHTA; CDR2 reads FQGNSA. This CDR3 spans 13 amino acids. DNA of the CDR3: TGTGCCAGCAGCTCTGATAGCAATCAGCCCCAGCATTTT. Translation: CASSSDSNQPQHF.

This sequence joins TRBV11-3 and TRBJ2-5; 7 nucleotides line up with TRBD1. This CDR3 has 14 residues. Germline lookup yields CDR1 SGHNT and CDR2 YENEEA. With V trimmed by 4 bases and J by 5 bases, 7 bases remained unmatched. The CDR3 DNA sequence: TGTGCCAGCAGCTCCGACAGGGATCTGGAGACCCAGTACTTC. Residues: CASSSDRDLETQYF.

The rearrangement joins TRBV6-6 to TRBJ2-5; 8 bases agree with TRBD2. Germline CDR1 reads MNHNY; CDR2 reads SVGAGI (reference sequence). V dropped 2 bases and J dropped 6; count of bases not matched to a gene: 11. This CDR3 comprises 16 residues. The CDR3 bases are TGTGCCAGCAGTTACCAGGTCGGGGGGGCCGTCCAGACCCAGTACTTC. It encodes CASSYQVGGAVQTQYF.

The genes are TRBV27 and TRBJ1-6, with TRBD1 identical over 8 bases. Trimming at V came to 3 bases and at J to 7 bases, leaving 14 bases not matched to a gene. CDR3 length: 18 amino acids. CDR1 is MNHEY and CDR2 is SMNVEV in the germline V gene (reference sequence). In DNA form, the CDR3 reads TGTGCCAGCAGTTTCCGACGACAGGGGAAGGATAGGAATTCACCCCTCCACTTT. Protein: CASSFRRQGKDRNSPLHF.

This chain connects TRBV12-5 to TRBJ2-1; 7 nucleotides match TRBD1. Germline lookup yields CDR1 LGHNT and CDR2 FRNRAP. The ends lost 1 base at V and 0 bases at J; junction bases unmatched: 6. CDR3 length equals 17 residues. The CDR3 bases are TGTGCTAGTGGTTTGGGGGTGGACAGGACCTCCTACAATGAGCAGTTCTTC. It yields the protein CASGLGVDRTSYNEQFF.

The chain has TRBV5-1 and TRBJ1-4; 10 bases agree with TRBD1. CDR1 SGHRS and CDR2 YFSETQ come from the germline V gene. The CDR3 runs 14 residues. With 4 bases clipped from V and 6 bases from J, the junction kept 3 bases outside the gene matches. This chain's CDR3 is CASSPGQGHEKLFF. Written as DNA, the CDR3 is TGCGCCAGCAGCCCGGGACAGGGGCATGAAAAACTGTTTTTT.

The rearrangement uses TRBV30 and TRBJ2-7, with 7 positions matching TRBD1. Germline-derived CDR1 and CDR2 are GTSNPN and SVGIG (reference sequence). There are 13 residues in the CDR3. Germline trimming cut 4 bases from V and 2 bases from J; bases unmatched to any gene: 5. The CDR3 DNA is TGTGCCTGGATGACAGGGCCCCCCTACGAGCAGTACTTC. It yields the protein CAWMTGPPYEQYF.

V usage is TRBV5-6 and J usage is TRBJ2-5, with no clear D. The germline CDR1 and CDR2 sequences are SGHDT and YYEEEE. The V gene lost 4 bases and the J gene lost 5 bases, with 9 bases spanning the gap. CDR3 length: 12 amino acids. The chain's CDR3 is CASSGVRETQYF. The CDR3 DNA is TGTGCCAGCAGCGGAGTGAGGGAGACCCAGTACTTC.

The chain uses TRBV2 and TRBJ2-7; TRBD2 is a possible D gene (5 bases). V lost 3 bases and J 0 bases, leaving 6 bases between the germline ends. This CDR3 region has 13 residues. CDR1 is SNHLY, CDR2 FYNNEI, per germline. This CDR3 is CASSDGGSYEQYF. The DNA for the CDR3 is TGTGCCAGCAGTGATGGAGGCTCCTACGAGCAGTACTTC.

This rearrangement joins TRBV18 to TRBJ1-4, with D unresolved. The CDR3 runs to 14 residues. CDR1 and CDR2 (germline): KGHSH, LQKENI. V was shortened by 4 bases and J by 8 bases, with 14 bases between the two germline ends. The CDR3 loop is CASSRALVGEKLFF. The CDR3 nucleotides read TGTGCCAGCTCACGAGCCCTGGTAGGGGAAAAACTGTTTTTT. Full variable domain (remainder filled in from reference TRBV18 and TRBJ1-4): NAGVMQNPRHLVRRRGQEARLRCSPMKGHSHVYWYRQLPEEGLKFMVYLQKENIIDESGMPKERFSAEFPKEGPSILRIQQVVRGDSAAYFCASSRALVGEKLFFGSGTQLSVL.

This sequence joins TRBV6-5 and TRBJ1-1; weak D call: TRBD1 (6 bases). The CDR3 consists of 13 residues. The V gene lost 5 bases and the J gene lost 5 bases, with 12 bases spanning the gap. Germline V gives CDR1 MNHEY, CDR2 SVGAGI. Here the CDR3 DNA reads TGTGCCAGCAGTATGCGGGGGGCGACTGAAGCTTTCTTT. Translation: CASSMRGATEAFF.

The chain is built from TRBV6-5 and TRBJ1-1, with 8 bases matching TRBD1. Germline loops: CDR1 MNHEY, CDR2 SVGAGI. CDR3 length: 15 residues. J lost 1 base, V lost 7 bases, and 8 bases had no gene match. CDR3 in amino acids: CASTLAGQENTEAFF. CDR3 in DNA: TGTGCCAGCACCCTGGCGGGACAGGAGAACACTGAAGCTTTCTTT.

The V gene is TRBV2, the J gene TRBJ2-7; D gene unclear. The CDR3 is 14 residues long. Per germline, CDR1 SNHLY and CDR2 FYNNEI. V lost 7 bases and J 3 bases, leaving 16 bases between the germline ends. The CDR3 DNA follows: TGTGCCAGCAAGAAACAGATATCCGACTACGAGCAGTACTTC. Its protein product is CASKKQISDYEQYF.

The chain recombines TRBV28 with TRBJ2-5; 12 bases align to TRBD1. The CDR3 is 15 amino acids. Germline values: CDR1 MDHEN, CDR2 SYDVKM. V shed 5 bases and J 0 bases; nucleotides not matched to a gene: 1. The CDR3 DNA is TGTGCCAGCAGTCGGGACAGGGGGCACCAAGAGACCCAGTACTTC. It yields the protein CASSRDRGHQETQYF.

This chain links TRBV6-6 with TRBJ1-5; a possible D gene is TRBD1 (6 bases). Germline CDR1 and CDR2: MNHNY and SVGAGI (reference sequence). The CDR3 contains 13 residues. The V end lost 6 bases, the J end lost 9 bases, and 15 bases lay between the germline ends. As DNA, the CDR3 is TGTGCCAGCAGAAACCCGGGGGCTGGGCCCCAGCATTTT. It translates to CASRNPGAGPQHF.

Only a few counts were recorded for this clone. The V gene is TRBV2, the J gene TRBJ2-1, with D perhaps matching TRBD2 (5 bases). From germline, CDR1 is SNHLY and CDR2 FYNNEI. The CDR3 is made up of 13 amino acids. Trimming shortened V by 7 bases and J by 9 bases, and 16 bases separated the two germline ends. CDR3 sequence (DNA): TGTGCCAGCACCTTAGAGCGGCGTGGTGAGCAGTTCTTC. Protein: CASTLERRGEQFF.

This clone was seen just once. J is TRBJ2-5 and V is TRBV11-2; D is uncertain. The CDR3 loop spans 13 amino acids. The germline V gene encodes CDR1 SGHAT and CDR2 FQNNGV. V was cut by 7 bases and J by 6 bases, with 15 bases left in between. The CDR3 loop is CASTVDGRKTQYF. The CDR3, as DNA: TGTGCCAGCACCGTGGACGGAAGGAAGACCCAGTACTTC.

V and J are TRBV5-5 and TRBJ1-1; maybe TRBD1 (6 bases). This CDR3 is built from 15 residues. Trimming cost V 0 bases and J 2 bases, with 11 bases left between them. From germline, CDR1 is SGHKS and CDR2 YYEKEE (reference sequence). The CDR3 sequence is CASSLVAQGNTEAFF. Here the CDR3 DNA reads TGTGCCAGCAGCTTGGTGGCACAGGGAAACACTGAAGCTTTCTTT.

The rearrangement uses TRBV5-6 and TRBJ2-5; 8 bases map to TRBD1. The CDR3 has 16 amino acids. Per germline, CDR1 SGHDT and CDR2 YYEEEE. V lost 3 bases, J lost 5 bases, and 12 bases stayed unmatched. CDR3 loop: CASSSGDRLFFETQYF. The CDR3 coding sequence is TGTGCCAGCAGCTCGGGGGACAGGTTATTTTTCGAGACCCAGTACTTC.

The chain recombines TRBV5-1 with TRBJ1-2; 8 nucleotides align to TRBD1. The trim removed 5 bases at V and 4 bases at J, leaving 7 bases unmatched. Germline V lookup: CDR1 SGHRS, CDR2 YFSETQ. This CDR3 is 14 amino acids long. The CDR3 nucleotides read TGCGCCAGCAGTGGACAGGGTGGTGTCTATGGCTACACCTTC. Translated, it gives CASSGQGGVYGYTF.

This rearrangement joins TRBV4-3 to TRBJ2-6; D is unclear. The CDR3 is 18 residues long. V lost 0 bases and J lost 0, with 12 bases in between. Germline CDR1 and CDR2: LGHNA and YSLEER. CDR3 coding DNA: TGCGCCAGCAGCCAAGATCTCGGCAGCAGCTCTGGGGCCAACGTCCTGACTTTC. Residues: CASSQDLGSSSGANVLTF.

The chain joins TRBV19 to TRBJ1-2; possible D gene TRBD1, 6 bases. Germline V CDR1 and CDR2: LNHDA, SQIVND (reference sequence). V lost 3 bases and J lost 6, with 17 bases in between. The CDR3 covers 15 residues. Here the CDR3 DNA reads TGTGCCAGTAGTATTTTCGTAACAGGGAACGATGGCTACACCTTC. Its protein product is CASSIFVTGNDGYTF.

The chain joins TRBV5-4 to TRBJ1-6; D gene uncertain. Trimming stripped 5 bases from V and 7 bases from J, with 16 bases between. CDR1 and CDR2 (germline): SGHNT, YYREEE (reference sequence). The CDR3 has 15 amino acids. The CDR3 spells CASSPYVAVNSPLHF. Here the CDR3 DNA reads TGTGCCAGCAGTCCCTATGTGGCTGTCAATTCACCCCTCCACTTT.

The chain employs TRBV9 and TRBJ1-2, with D tentatively TRBD1 (6 bases). This CDR3 has 14 amino acids. Trimming pared 3 bases from V and 8 bases from J, leaving 17 bases between. Germline lookup yields CDR1 SGDLS and CDR2 YYNGEE. CDR3 bases: TGTGCCAGCAGCGCGACAGGAAGAGGGCTAGGCTACACCTTC. Translation: CASSATGRGLGYTF.